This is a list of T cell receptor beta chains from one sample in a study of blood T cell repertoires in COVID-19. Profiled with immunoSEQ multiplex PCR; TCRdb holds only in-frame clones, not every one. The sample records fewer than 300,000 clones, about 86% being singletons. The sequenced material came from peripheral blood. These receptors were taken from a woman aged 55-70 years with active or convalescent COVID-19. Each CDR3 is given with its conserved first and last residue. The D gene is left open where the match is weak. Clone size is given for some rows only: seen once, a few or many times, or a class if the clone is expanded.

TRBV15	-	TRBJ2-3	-	CATSRETPGVATDTQYF	TGTGCCACCAGCAGAGAGACCCCCGGGGTAGCCACAGATACGCAGTATTTT
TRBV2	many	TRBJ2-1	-	CASSVLRGEQFF	TGTGCCAGCAGTGTCCTGAGGGGGGAGCAGTTCTTC
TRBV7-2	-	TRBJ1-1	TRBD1	CASSLDGRGTEAFF	TGTGCCAGCAGCTTAGATGGCAGGGGGACTGAAGCTTTCTTT
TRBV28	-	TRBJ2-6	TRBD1	CASSGTAYSGANVLTF	TGTGCCAGCAGCGGGACAGCCTACTCTGGGGCCAACGTCCTGACTTTC
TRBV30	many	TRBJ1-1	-	CAYGRGLNTEAFF	TGTGCATACGGGAGGGGATTGAACACTGAAGCTTTCTTT
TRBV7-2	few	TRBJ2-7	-	CASRRTAGLAYEQYF	TGTGCCAGCAGGCGCACAGCGGGCCTCGCCTACGAGCAGTACTTC
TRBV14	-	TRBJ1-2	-	CASSQDAGSLTDYGYTF	TGTGCCAGCAGCCAAGATGCGGGCAGTTTGACTGACTATGGCTACACCTTC
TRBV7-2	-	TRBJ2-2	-	CASSLGSIGRNTGELFF	TGTGCCAGCAGCTTAGGCTCCATCGGGAGGAACACCGGGGAGCTGTTTTTT
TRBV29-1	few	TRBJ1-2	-	CTTGGEGGYTF	TGCACCACCGGGGGAGAGGGCGGCTACACCTTC
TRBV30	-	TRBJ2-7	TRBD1	CAWSVPLGQAYEQYF	TGTGCCTGGAGTGTCCCTCTCGGACAGGCCTACGAGCAGTACTTC
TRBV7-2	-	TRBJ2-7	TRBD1	CASSLQGTGREEQYF	TGTGCCAGCAGCTTACAAGGGACAGGGAGAGAAGAGCAGTACTTC
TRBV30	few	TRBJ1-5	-	CAWSTESNQPQHF	TGTGCCTGGAGTACGGAGAGCAATCAGCCCCAGCATTTT
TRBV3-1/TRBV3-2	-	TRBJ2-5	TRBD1	CASSQDWRGGRETQYF	TGTGCCAGCAGCCAAGATTGGAGAGGGGGCCGGGAGACCCAGTACTTC
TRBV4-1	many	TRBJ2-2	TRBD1	CASSQDRRRQGVTGELFF	TGCGCCAGCAGCCAAGATAGAAGGAGACAGGGAGTCACCGGGGAGCTGTTTTTT
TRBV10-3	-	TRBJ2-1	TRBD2	CAISLAGGPKQFF	TGTGCCATCAGCCTAGCGGGGGGGCCGAAGCAGTTCTTC
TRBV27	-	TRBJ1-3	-	CASSWNSGAGNTIYF	TGTGCCAGCAGTTGGAATTCGGGAGCAGGAAACACCATATATTTT
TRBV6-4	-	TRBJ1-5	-	CASYPDRYQPQHF	TGTGCCAGCTATCCGGACAGATATCAGCCCCAGCATTTT
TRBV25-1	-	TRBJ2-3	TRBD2	CASSDPLAANTDTQYF	TGTGCCAGCAGTGACCCTCTAGCGGCGAACACAGATACGCAGTATTTT
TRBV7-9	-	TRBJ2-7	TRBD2	CASSIRLAGSSYEQYF	TGTGCCAGCAGCATTAGACTAGCGGGTTCCTCCTACGAGCAGTACTTC
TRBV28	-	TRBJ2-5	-	CASSLSGEAETQYF	TGTGCCAGCAGTTTAAGTGGGGAGGCAGAGACCCAGTACTTC
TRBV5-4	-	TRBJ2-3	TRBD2	CASSLAGLAGADTQYF	TGTGCCAGCAGCTTGGCGGGACTAGCGGGGGCAGATACGCAGTATTTT
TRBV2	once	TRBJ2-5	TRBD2	CASSAILAPQGTQYF	TGTGCCAGCAGCGCAATACTAGCGCCCCAGGGAACCCAGTACTTC
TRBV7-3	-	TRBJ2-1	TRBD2	CASSSSFPGLAGQDNEQFF	TGTGCCAGCAGCTCCTCATTCCCGGGACTAGCGGGGCAGGACAATGAGCAGTTCTTC
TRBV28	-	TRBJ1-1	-	CASSSGRMNTEAFF	TGTGCCAGCAGTTCCGGCAGGATGAACACTGAAGCTTTCTTT
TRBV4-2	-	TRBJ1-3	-	CASSQDDSSIGNTIYF	TGTGCCAGCAGCCAGGACGACAGTTCAATAGGAAACACCATATATTTT
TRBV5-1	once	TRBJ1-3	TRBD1	CASSAMTGRSGNTIYF	TGCGCCAGCAGCGCAATGACAGGGCGCTCTGGAAACACCATATATTTT
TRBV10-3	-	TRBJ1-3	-	CAISESAGWAGNTIYF	TGTGCCATCAGTGAGTCCGCAGGGTGGGCTGGAAACACCATATATTTT
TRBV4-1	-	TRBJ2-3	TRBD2	CASSQASGGVTDTQYF	TGCGCCAGCAGCCAGGCTAGCGGGGGAGTCACAGATACGCAGTATTTT
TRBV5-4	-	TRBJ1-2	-	CASTQGGQNFYGYTF	TGTGCCAGCACCCAAGGCGGCCAGAACTTCTATGGCTACACCTTC
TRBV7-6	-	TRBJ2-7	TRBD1	CASSIGTGGSYEQYF	TGTGCCAGCAGCATCGGGACAGGGGGCTCCTACGAGCAGTACTTC
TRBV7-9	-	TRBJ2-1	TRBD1	CASSPPTGGEYNEQFF	TGTGCCAGCAGCCCCCCTACAGGGGGCGAGTACAATGAGCAGTTCTTC
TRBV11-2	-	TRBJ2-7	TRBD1	CASSPLKGGPYEQYF	TGTGCCAGCAGCCCTCTAAAAGGGGGCCCCTACGAGCAGTACTTC
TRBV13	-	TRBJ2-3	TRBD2	CASSLEASGAHGDTQYF	TGTGCCAGCAGCTTAGAAGCTAGCGGGGCACACGGGGATACGCAGTATTTT
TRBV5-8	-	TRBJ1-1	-	CASSPGQPPMNTEAFF	TGTGCCAGCAGCCCTGGACAGCCTCCTATGAACACTGAAGCTTTCTTT
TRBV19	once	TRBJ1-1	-	CASSIAPLTGRVWTEAFF	TGTGCCAGTAGTATAGCCCCGCTGACGGGGAGGGTGTGGACTGAAGCTTTCTTT
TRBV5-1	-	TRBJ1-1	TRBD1	CASSVVQGSGTEAFF	TGCGCCAGCAGCGTGGTACAGGGGAGCGGCACTGAAGCTTTCTTT
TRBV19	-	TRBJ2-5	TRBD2	CASSIDSGRGETQYF	TGTGCCAGTAGTATAGATTCGGGGAGGGGAGAGACCCAGTACTTC
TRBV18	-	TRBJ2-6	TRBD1	CASSPGQGAAGANVLTF	TGTGCCAGCTCCCCGGGACAGGGGGCGGCTGGGGCCAACGTCCTGACTTTC
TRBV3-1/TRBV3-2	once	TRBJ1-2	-	CASSQDMEVYGYTF	TGTGCCAGCAGCCAAGACATGGAGGTCTATGGCTACACCTTC
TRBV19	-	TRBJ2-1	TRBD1	CASSIRQGPHNEQFF	TGTGCCAGTAGTATCAGACAGGGGCCCCACAATGAGCAGTTCTTC
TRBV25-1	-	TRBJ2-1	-	CASSEYIADPYNEQFF	TGTGCCAGCAGTGAATATATAGCGGATCCTTACAATGAGCAGTTCTTC
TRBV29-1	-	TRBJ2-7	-	CSVGQGSYEQYF	TGCAGCGTTGGCCAGGGGTCCTACGAGCAGTACTTC
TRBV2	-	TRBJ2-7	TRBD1	CASRNRGEYYEQYF	TGTGCCAGCAGAAACAGGGGCGAATACTACGAGCAGTACTTC
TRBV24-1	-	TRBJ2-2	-	CATSGEGGADTGELFF	TGTGCCACCAGTGGGGAGGGGGGGGCGGACACCGGGGAGCTGTTTTTT
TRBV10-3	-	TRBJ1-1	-	CAISDSGDKAFF	TGTGCCATCAGTGATTCCGGGGATAAAGCTTTCTTT
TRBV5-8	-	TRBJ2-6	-	CASPRRLEANVLTF	TGTGCCAGCCCCCGGAGGTTGGAGGCCAACGTCCTGACTTTC
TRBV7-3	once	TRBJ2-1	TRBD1	CASSPMIGGYEQFF	TGTGCCAGCAGCCCTATGATAGGGGGCTATGAGCAGTTCTTC
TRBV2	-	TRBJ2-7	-	CASSEGSGYPYEQYF	TGTGCCAGCAGTGAAGGGTCAGGGTACCCCTACGAGCAGTACTTC
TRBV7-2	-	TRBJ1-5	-	CASSWGGEGNQPQHF	TGTGCCAGCAGCTGGGGGGGAGAGGGCAATCAGCCCCAGCATTTT
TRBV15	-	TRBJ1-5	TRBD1	CATSRRGQDYSNQPQHF	TGTGCCACCAGCAGGAGGGGACAGGACTATAGCAATCAGCCCCAGCATTTT
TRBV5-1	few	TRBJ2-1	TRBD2	CASSLAGTSGGAGGRRYNEQFF	TGCGCCAGCAGCTTGGCCGGGACTAGCGGGGGAGCGGGGGGCCGCCGCTACAATGAGCAGTTCTTC
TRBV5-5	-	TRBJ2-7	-	CASTYRSYEQYF	TGTGCCAGCACCTATAGATCCTACGAGCAGTACTTC
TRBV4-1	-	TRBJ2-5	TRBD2	CASRLGLAEQETQYF	TGCGCCAGCAGACTCGGACTAGCGGAGCAAGAGACCCAGTACTTC
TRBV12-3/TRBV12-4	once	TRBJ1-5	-	CASSLTQNQPQHF	TGTGCCAGCAGTTTAACCCAGAATCAGCCCCAGCATTTT
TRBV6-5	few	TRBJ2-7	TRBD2	CASMPGLAVYEQYF	TGTGCCAGCATGCCGGGACTAGCGGTTTACGAGCAGTACTTC
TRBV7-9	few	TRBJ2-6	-	CASSLWARFSGANVLTF	TGTGCCAGCAGCTTATGGGCCCGTTTCTCTGGGGCCAACGTCCTGACTTTC